Reported below is one TCR beta chain. J gave up 2 bases and V 0 bases, and 2 bases lay outside the gene matches. Germline CDR1 LNHNV, CDR2 YYDKDF (reference sequence). The CDR3 is 16 amino acids. The sample comes from a study of T cells in localized non-small cell lung cancer. TCRdb's copy holds only in-frame clones and misses some; the assay was immunoSEQ multiplex PCR. Of 20,000 to 25,000 clones in the sample, more than 85% were seen once. This receptor was taken from a man aged 35 to 69 with stage II squamous cell lung carcinoma. This rearrangement joins TRBV15 to TRBJ2-3; 10 positions match TRBD1. Sequencing used PBMCs, obtained before any cancer treatment. Here the CDR3 DNA reads TGTGCCACCAGCAGAGATGGGACAGGGGCCACAGATACGCAGTATTTT. This codes for CATSRDGTGATDTQYF.